This T cell receptor (beta chain) was identified in a study of blood T cell repertoires in COVID-19. Looking at the study overall: From the United States, Italy and Spain came samples of acute and convalescent COVID-19. T cells, B-cell-depleted T cells, or PBMCs supplied cDNA or gDNA.

The germline CDR1 and CDR2 sequences are MNHNS and SASEGT. The length of the CDR3 is 13 residues. The V gene end was trimmed by 7 bases and the J gene end by 9 bases; junction bases not matched to a gene: 5. The data were produced by immunoSEQ multiplex PCR, yet TCRdb's version contains in-frame clones alone and is incomplete. The sample carries 95,000 to 150,000 clones, around 86% recorded once. The sample taken for sequencing was peripheral blood. This clonotype was obtained from a man aged 35-49 years with acute or convalescent COVID-19. The chain has TRBV6-1 and TRBJ2-4; 11 bases fit TRBD1. In nucleotides, the CDR3 is TGTGCCAGCACCAGGACAGGGGGCATCATTCAGTACTTC. This codes for CASTRTGGIIQYF.